Shown below are 25 T cell receptor beta chains from a single sample sequenced in a study of shared clonotypes between healthy human individuals (dated by TCRdb to 2018 to 2020). Libraries were built with the immunoSEQ multiplex PCR assay. Held by TCRdb, this immuneACCESS table contains in-frame sequences only and omits some clones. Under half of the omission traces to an unresolved V gene where checked; the cause of the rest is unknown. Counted in this sample were roughly 1,600,000 clones; around 98.5% of them appeared once. Together, the top ten hold 0.36% of the sample. Specimen: naive CD4+ T cells sorted from blood. In the paper's terms, the cell subset or site label means: CD45RA+ positively selected. Receptors were obtained from a man aged 25 to 45 in good health.

The chain carries TRBV5-1 and TRBJ2-5; TRBD1 might be the D (5 bases). The CDR3 contains 15 residues. Trimming stripped 4 bases from V and 5 bases from J, with 18 bases between. CDR1 SGHRS and CDR2 YFSETQ come from the germline V gene. The CDR3 is CASSGQGRSQETQYF. In nucleotides, the CDR3 is TGCGCCAGCAGCGGGCAGGGCCGGTCGCAGGAGACCCAGTACTTC.

Turning to this clone: This sample includes further DNA sequences coding for the same CDR3. V usage is TRBV9 and J usage is TRBJ2-3, with D perhaps matching TRBD1 (5 bases). CDR1 is SGDLS and CDR2 is YYNGEE in the germline V gene. The length of the CDR3 is 12 residues. Between the trimmed V and J ends, which lost 0 bases and 6 bases, there was a span of 5 bases. As DNA, the CDR3 is TGTGCCAGCAGCGTAGAGGGGGATACGCAGTATTTT. Encoded protein: CASSVEGDTQYF.

This clone has a handful of counts. This chain connects TRBV7-9 to TRBJ2-7, with 7 positions matching TRBD2. CDR1 SEHNR and CDR2 FQNEAQ come from the germline V gene (reference sequence). The V and J ends lost 4 bases and 2 bases, in that order; junction bases with no gene match: 5. The CDR3 runs 14 residues. CDR3 bases: TGTGCCAGCAGCTCCGCGGGGGTAACCTACGAGCAGTACTTC. This codes for CASSSAGVTYEQYF.

The chain recombines TRBV10-3 with TRBJ1-5; tentatively, D is TRBD1 (5 bases). Germline assignment: CDR1 ENHRY and CDR2 SYGVKD. The CDR3 sequence is 14 residues long. V was cut by 10 bases and J by 0 bases, with 13 bases left in between. This CDR3 is CASAGGYSNQPQHF. In nucleotides, the CDR3 is TGTGCCAGCGCGGGGGGGTATAGCAATCAGCCCCAGCATTTT.

This sequence joins TRBV28 and TRBJ2-7; maybe TRBD2 (6 bases). This CDR3 is built from 13 residues. Between the trimmed V and J ends, which lost 7 bases and 6 bases, there was a span of 16 bases. Germline CDR1 and CDR2: MDHEN and SYDVKM. CDR3 coding DNA: TGTGCCAGCACCCGACTAGGCCACACCGAGCAGTACTTC. The encoded protein is CASTRLGHTEQYF.

This chain connects TRBV5-1 to TRBJ1-1, with D possibly matching TRBD1 (5 bases). The CDR3 has 14 amino acids. Germline loops: CDR1 SGHRS, CDR2 YFSETQ. The V end lost 1 base, the J end lost 10 bases, and 17 bases lay between the germline ends. The chain's CDR3 is CASSLRGTGTGAFF. Written as DNA, the CDR3 is TGCGCCAGCAGCTTGCGGGGAACCGGGACCGGAGCTTTCTTT.

J is TRBJ1-1 and V is TRBV29-1; D is ambiguous. There are 14 residues in the CDR3. Trimming shortened V by 6 bases and J by 1 base, and 15 bases separated the two germline ends. Germline V lookup: CDR1 SQVTM, CDR2 ANQGSEA. This CDR3 is CSVTGRHTNTEAFF. CDR3 DNA sequence: TGCAGCGTGACCGGGCGCCATACGAACACTGAAGCTTTCTTT.

The CDR3 reads CASSIGTALPYGYTF. CDR3 DNA sequence: TGTGCCAGTAGTATAGGGACGGCTTTACCCTATGGCTACACCTTC. The J gene is TRBJ1-2, the V gene TRBV19; D remains ambiguous. CDR1 LNHDA and CDR2 SQIVND come from the germline V gene (reference sequence). This CDR3 is 15 amino acids long. Between the trimmed V and J ends, which lost 1 base and 4 bases, there was a span of 13 bases.

This clone was detected only once. This CDR3 is CAWSVLIGLITDTQYF. The CDR3 nucleotides read TGTGCCTGGAGTGTATTAATAGGACTCATCACAGATACGCAGTATTTT. J is TRBJ2-3 and V is TRBV30; TRBD2 might be the D (5 bases). CDR1 GTSNPN and CDR2 SVGIG come from the germline V gene (reference sequence). With 0 bases removed from V and 2 bases from J, the gap between germline ends came to 15 bases. The CDR3 totals 16 residues.

About this clone: Other nucleotide sequences in the sample specify the same CDR3. V usage is TRBV29-1 and J usage is TRBJ2-7, with TRBD2 matching 7 bases. Germline lookup yields CDR1 SQVTM and CDR2 ANQGSEA. The length of the CDR3 is 13 residues. Germline trimming cut 7 bases from V and 4 bases from J; bases unmatched to any gene: 10. The CDR3 loop is CSAGGRGSYEQYF. Here the CDR3 DNA reads TGCAGCGCTGGGGGGAGGGGTTCTTACGAGCAGTACTTC.

This sequence joins TRBV11-2 and TRBJ2-7; D may match TRBD1 or TRBD2 (5 bases each). The V gene lost 3 bases and the J gene lost 9 bases, with 18 bases spanning the gap. The CDR3 spans 14 residues. CDR1 and CDR2 from the germline V gene are SGHAT and FQNNGV. DNA for the CDR3: TGTGCCAGCAGCTTCCGGGACGGCCCAGGAGCGCAGTACTTC. Its protein product is CASSFRDGPGAQYF.

This chain connects TRBV11-2 to TRBJ2-1, with D possibly TRBD2 on 5 matching bases. The CDR3 covers 14 residues. Per the germline V gene, CDR1 is SGHAT and CDR2 is FQNNGV. The ends were cut back, 0 bases at V and 11 bases at J, with 14 bases in the middle. CDR3 residues: CASSLDRLSDKQFF. CDR3 nucleotide sequence: TGTGCCAGCAGCTTAGATCGGCTTAGCGATAAGCAGTTCTTC.

V usage is TRBV10-1 and J usage is TRBJ2-1; TRBD1 agrees at 8 bases. Germline V gene sequence: CDR1 WNHNN, CDR2 SYGVQD (reference sequence). The CDR3 loop spans 14 amino acids. Trimming took 5 bases from V and 3 from J; bases not matched to a gene: 3. The CDR3 sequence: CASSNDRGYNEQFF. The DNA of the CDR3 is TGCGCCAGCAGTAATGACAGGGGCTACAATGAGCAGTTCTTC.

The V gene is TRBV4-1, the J gene TRBJ1-2; D unresolved. The V gene's germline CDR1 is MGHRA and CDR2 YSYEKL. The CDR3 has 15 amino acids. V lost 0 bases and J lost 0, with 8 bases in between. The CDR3 nucleotides read TGCGCCAGCAGCCAAGAGACGGCGGCTAACTATGGCTACACCTTC. Translating gives CASSQETAANYGYTF.

J is TRBJ1-2 and V is TRBV30; TRBD1 agrees at 8 bases. This CDR3 region has 13 residues. CDR1 and CDR2 (germline): GTSNPN, SVGIG (reference sequence). The V gene end was trimmed by 2 bases and the J gene end by 8 bases; junction bases not matched to a gene: 7. The CDR3 nucleotides read TGTGCCTGGAGTCCGACAGGGGCTCAGGGCTACACCTTC. This gives the protein CAWSPTGAQGYTF.

V usage is TRBV19 and J usage is TRBJ2-6; tentative D call: TRBD1 (5 bases). The V end lost 3 bases, the J end lost 0 bases, and 9 bases lay between the germline ends. The CDR3 has 16 amino acids. The germline V gene has CDR1 LNHDA and CDR2 SQIVND (reference sequence). CDR3 amino acids: CASSILRASGANVLTF. For the CDR3, the DNA is TGTGCCAGTAGTATTCTCAGGGCCTCTGGGGCCAACGTCCTGACTTTC.

The chain links TRBV5-6 to TRBJ2-2; 11 bases are shared with TRBD2. Germline V gene sequence: CDR1 SGHDT, CDR2 YYEEEE. The CDR3 is 18 residues long. With 2 bases clipped from V and 5 bases from J, the junction kept 11 bases outside the gene matches. CDR3 in amino acids: CASSFGPPGLAVTGELFF. The CDR3 nucleotides are TGTGCCAGCAGCTTTGGCCCCCCGGGACTAGCGGTTACCGGGGAGCTGTTTTTT.

This clone was counted once. This chain links TRBV6-5 with TRBJ2-1; D is ambiguous. The CDR3 consists of 14 residues. CDR1 is MNHEY and CDR2 is SVGAGI in the germline V gene. The V gene lost 2 bases and the J gene lost 4 bases, with 9 bases spanning the gap. CDR3 residues: CASSYGRPYNEQFF. The CDR3 DNA follows: TGTGCCAGCAGTTACGGGCGACCGTACAATGAGCAGTTCTTC.

This chain links TRBV7-2 with TRBJ2-7; D possibly corresponds to TRBD1 (5 bases). Germline assignment: CDR1 SGHTA and CDR2 FQGNSA. Trimming cost V 5 bases and J 3 bases, with 8 bases left between them. The CDR3 covers 12 residues. CDR3 sequence (DNA): TGTGCCAGCAGCCATACAGGCTACGAGCAGTACTTC. Its translation: CASSHTGYEQYF.

CDR3 nucleotide sequence: TGTGCCAGCAGCCTGCGACAGGGGGACTCCTACGAGCAGTACTTC. Translated: CASSLRQGDSYEQYF. This sequence joins TRBV14 and TRBJ2-7; TRBD1 aligns across 9 bases. The CDR3 length is 15 residues. Germline V CDR1 and CDR2: SGHDN, FVKESK. V shed 4 bases, J shed 0 bases, and the junction held 4 bases outside the gene matches.

CDR3 amino acids: CASSYPTAQAHEQYF. The CDR3 DNA sequence: TGTGCCAGCAGTTACCCTACAGCCCAGGCACACGAGCAGTACTTC. The rearrangement uses TRBV28 and TRBJ2-7; D is undetermined. Germline assignment: CDR1 MDHEN and CDR2 SYDVKM. The CDR3 is 15 amino acids. V was pared by 4 bases and J by 5 bases, with 18 bases between.

With respect to this clone: A junction end diverges from the germline sequence, so it may reflect a read error. Other DNA sequences in this specimen translate into the identical CDR3. The CDR3, as DNA: TGCGCCAGCAGTTTGGACAGGGGTGGGGCCGGGGAGCTGTTTTTT. This encodes CASSLDRGGAGELFF. This rearrangement joins TRBV5-1 to TRBJ2-2, with TRBD1 identical over 9 bases. Germline CDR1 SGHRS, CDR2 YFSETQ. The CDR3 contains 15 residues.

The chain has TRBV9 and TRBJ2-1, with D unresolved. The CDR3 covers 14 residues. Germline-derived CDR1 and CDR2 are SGDLS and YYNGEE. Trimming stripped 2 bases from V and 3 bases from J, with 9 bases between. This CDR3 is CASSVEGDYNEQFF. In DNA form, the CDR3 reads TGTGCCAGCAGCGTGGAAGGTGACTACAATGAGCAGTTCTTC.

This rearrangement joins TRBV15 to TRBJ2-5; 8 nucleotides agree with TRBD1. Trimming removed 5 bases from V and 4 bases from J; junction bases left unmatched: 6. There are 14 residues in the CDR3. Germline CDR1 reads LNHNV; CDR2 reads YYDKDF (reference sequence). CDR3 amino acids: CATSSGGKGETQYF. CDR3 DNA: TGTGCCACCAGCTCAGGGGGCAAGGGAGAGACCCAGTACTTC.

The V and J genes are TRBV19 and TRBJ2-2; D may be TRBD2 (5 bases). The CDR3 extends over 15 amino acids. Germline lookup yields CDR1 LNHDA and CDR2 SQIVND (reference sequence). V was pared by 8 bases and J by 6 bases, with 19 bases between. In DNA, the CDR3 is TGTGCCAGTGGCGCACCGAGGAAGGAGGCCGGGGAGCTGTTTTTT. Residues: CASGAPRKEAGELFF.